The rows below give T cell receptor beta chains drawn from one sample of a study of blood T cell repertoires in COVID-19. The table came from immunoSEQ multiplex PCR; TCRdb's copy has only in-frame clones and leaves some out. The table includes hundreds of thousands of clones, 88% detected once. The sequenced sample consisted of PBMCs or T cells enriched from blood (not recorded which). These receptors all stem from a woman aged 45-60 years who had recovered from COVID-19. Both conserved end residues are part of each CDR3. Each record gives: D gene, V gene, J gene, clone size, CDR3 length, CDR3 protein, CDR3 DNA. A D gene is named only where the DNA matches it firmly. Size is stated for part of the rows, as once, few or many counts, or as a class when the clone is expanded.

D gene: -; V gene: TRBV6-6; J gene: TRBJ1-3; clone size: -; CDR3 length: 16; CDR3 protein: CASSWSGGAPGNTIYF; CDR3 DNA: TGTGCCAGCAGTTGGTCTGGTGGGGCCCCTGGAAACACCATATATTTT
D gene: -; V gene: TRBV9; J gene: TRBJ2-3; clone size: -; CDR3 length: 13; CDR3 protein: CASSAGVTDTQYF; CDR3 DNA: TGTGCCAGCAGCGCCGGGGTCACAGATACGCAGTATTTT
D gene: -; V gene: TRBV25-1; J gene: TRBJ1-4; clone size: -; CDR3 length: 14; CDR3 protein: CASSESRYNEKLFF; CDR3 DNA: TGTGCCAGCAGTGAATCTAGGTATAATGAAAAACTGTTTTTT
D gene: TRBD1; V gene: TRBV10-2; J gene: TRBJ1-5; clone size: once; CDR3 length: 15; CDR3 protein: CASSAGQGSNQPQHF; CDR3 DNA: TGCGCCAGCAGTGCGGGACAGGGAAGCAATCAGCCCCAGCATTTT
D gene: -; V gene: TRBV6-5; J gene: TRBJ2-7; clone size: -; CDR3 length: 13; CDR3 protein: CASRFGSSYEQYF; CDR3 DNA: TGTGCCAGCAGATTCGGGAGCTCCTACGAGCAGTACTTC
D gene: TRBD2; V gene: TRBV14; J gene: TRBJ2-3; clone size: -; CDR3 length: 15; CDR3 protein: CASSHLAGGSDTQYF; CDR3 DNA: TGTGCCAGCAGCCACCTAGCGGGAGGGTCAGATACGCAGTATTTT
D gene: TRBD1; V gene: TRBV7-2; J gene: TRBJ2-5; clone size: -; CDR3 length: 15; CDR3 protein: CASSLAGQGGETQYF; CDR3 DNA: TGTGCCAGCAGCTTAGCCGGACAGGGGGGAGAGACCCAGTACTTC
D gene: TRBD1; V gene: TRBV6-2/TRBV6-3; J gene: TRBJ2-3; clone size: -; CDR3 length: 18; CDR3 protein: CASSYHPRPTGGTDTQYF; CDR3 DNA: TGTGCCAGCAGTTACCACCCGAGACCGACAGGGGGCACAGATACGCAGTATTTT
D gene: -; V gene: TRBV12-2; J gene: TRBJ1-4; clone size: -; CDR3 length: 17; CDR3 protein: CASRLARPGTGEEKLFF; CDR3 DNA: TGTGCAAGTCGCTTAGCGAGACCCGGGACAGGGGAGGAAAAACTGTTTTTT
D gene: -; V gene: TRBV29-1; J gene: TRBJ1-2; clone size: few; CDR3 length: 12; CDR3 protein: CSVVDRGYGYTF; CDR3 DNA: TGCAGCGTTGTAGACAGAGGCTATGGCTACACCTTC
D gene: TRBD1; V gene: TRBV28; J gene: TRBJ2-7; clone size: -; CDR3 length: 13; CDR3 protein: CASSQWDRGEQYF; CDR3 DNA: TGTGCCAGCAGTCAATGGGACAGAGGGGAGCAGTACTTC
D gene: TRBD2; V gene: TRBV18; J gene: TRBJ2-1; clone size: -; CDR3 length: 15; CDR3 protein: CASSPPQREIGEQFF; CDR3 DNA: TGTGCCAGCTCACCACCCCAGCGGGAGATCGGTGAGCAGTTCTTC
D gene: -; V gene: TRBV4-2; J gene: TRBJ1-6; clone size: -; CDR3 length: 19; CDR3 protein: CASSQDKGAESSYNSPLHF; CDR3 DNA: TGTGCCAGCAGCCAAGACAAAGGGGCGGAGAGCTCCTATAATTCACCCCTCCACTTT
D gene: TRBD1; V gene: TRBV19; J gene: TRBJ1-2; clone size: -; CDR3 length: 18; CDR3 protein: CASSDFSRQGADFDGYTF; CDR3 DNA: TGTGCCAGTAGTGACTTTAGTCGACAGGGGGCCGACTTCGATGGCTACACCTTC
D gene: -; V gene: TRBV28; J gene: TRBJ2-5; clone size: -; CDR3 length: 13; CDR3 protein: CASGGNPQETQYF; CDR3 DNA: TGTGCCAGCGGGGGGAACCCCCAAGAGACCCAGTACTTC
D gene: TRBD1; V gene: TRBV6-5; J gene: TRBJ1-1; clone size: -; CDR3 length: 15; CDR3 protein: CASSYSTGQNTEAFF; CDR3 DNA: TGTGCCAGCAGTTACTCGACAGGGCAGAACACTGAAGCTTTCTTT
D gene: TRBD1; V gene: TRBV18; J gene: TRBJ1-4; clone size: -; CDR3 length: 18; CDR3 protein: CASSPGPGGDWTNEKLFF; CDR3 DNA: TGTGCCAGCTCACCAGGCCCAGGGGGCGACTGGACTAATGAAAAACTGTTTTTT
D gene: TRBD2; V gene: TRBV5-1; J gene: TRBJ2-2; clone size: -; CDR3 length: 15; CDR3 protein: CASSVTSGGAGELFF; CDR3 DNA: TGCGCCAGCAGCGTGACTAGCGGGGGGGCCGGGGAGCTGTTTTTT
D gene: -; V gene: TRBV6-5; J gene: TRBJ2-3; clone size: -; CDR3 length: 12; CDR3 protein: CASRSHADTQYF; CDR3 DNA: TGTGCCAGCAGATCACACGCAGATACGCAGTATTTT
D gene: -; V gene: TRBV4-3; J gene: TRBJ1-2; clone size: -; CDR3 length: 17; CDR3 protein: CASSQDMGRRGNYGYTF; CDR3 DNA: TGCGCCAGCAGCCAAGATATGGGTCGGAGAGGTAACTATGGCTACACCTTC
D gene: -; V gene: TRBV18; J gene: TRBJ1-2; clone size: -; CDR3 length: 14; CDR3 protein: CASSPYRENYGYTF; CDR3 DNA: TGTGCCAGCTCACCATACAGGGAGAACTATGGCTACACCTTC
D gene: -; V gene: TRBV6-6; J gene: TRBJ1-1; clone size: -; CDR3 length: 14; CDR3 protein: CASSYSRERTEAFF; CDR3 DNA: TGTGCCAGCAGTTATTCGCGGGAACGCACTGAAGCTTTCTTT
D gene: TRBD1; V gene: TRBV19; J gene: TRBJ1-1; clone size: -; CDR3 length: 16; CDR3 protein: CATRKSGQGARTEAFF; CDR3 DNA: TGTGCCACCAGAAAATCTGGACAGGGGGCAAGAACTGAAGCTTTCTTT
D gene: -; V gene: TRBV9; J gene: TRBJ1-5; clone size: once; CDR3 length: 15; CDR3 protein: CASSVGYGSNQPQHF; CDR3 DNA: TGTGCCAGCAGCGTAGGCTACGGTAGCAATCAGCCCCAGCATTTT
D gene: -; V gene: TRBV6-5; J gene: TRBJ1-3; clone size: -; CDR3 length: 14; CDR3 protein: CASSPFLGGNTIYF; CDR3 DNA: TGTGCCAGCAGCCCCTTCCTCGGTGGAAACACCATATATTTT
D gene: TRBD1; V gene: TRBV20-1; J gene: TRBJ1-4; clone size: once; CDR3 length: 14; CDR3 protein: CSASQDRASGKLFF; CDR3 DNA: TGCAGTGCTAGTCAGGACAGGGCGTCTGGAAAACTGTTTTTT
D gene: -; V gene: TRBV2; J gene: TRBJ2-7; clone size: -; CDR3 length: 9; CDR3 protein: CASGSEQYF; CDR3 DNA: TGTGCCAGCGGGAGCGAGCAGTACTTC
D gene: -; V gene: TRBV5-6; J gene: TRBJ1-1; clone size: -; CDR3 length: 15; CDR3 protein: CASSLVPGLNTEAFF; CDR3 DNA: TGTGCCAGCAGCTTGGTTCCGGGGTTGAACACTGAAGCTTTCTTT
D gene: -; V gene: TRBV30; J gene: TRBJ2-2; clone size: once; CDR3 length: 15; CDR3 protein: CAWSRWGQNTGELFF; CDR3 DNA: TGTGCCTGGAGTCGTTGGGGACAGAACACCGGGGAGCTGTTTTTT
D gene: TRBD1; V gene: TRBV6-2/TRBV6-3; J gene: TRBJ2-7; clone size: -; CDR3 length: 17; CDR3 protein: CASSYSRRGQASYEQYF; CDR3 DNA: TGTGCCAGCAGTTACTCGAGACGGGGACAGGCGTCCTACGAGCAGTACTTC
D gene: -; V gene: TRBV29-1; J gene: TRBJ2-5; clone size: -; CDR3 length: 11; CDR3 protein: CSVVQKETQYF; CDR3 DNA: TGCAGCGTCGTACAGAAAGAGACCCAGTACTTC
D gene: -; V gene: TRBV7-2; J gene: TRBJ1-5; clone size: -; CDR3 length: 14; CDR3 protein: CASSSSGRRQPQHF; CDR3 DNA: TGTGCCAGCAGTTCCTCAGGGAGGCGTCAGCCCCAGCATTTT
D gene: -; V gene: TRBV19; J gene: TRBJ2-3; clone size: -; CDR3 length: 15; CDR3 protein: CASKPQTNTPDTQYF; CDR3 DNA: TGTGCCAGTAAACCCCAAACAAACACCCCAGATACGCAGTATTTT
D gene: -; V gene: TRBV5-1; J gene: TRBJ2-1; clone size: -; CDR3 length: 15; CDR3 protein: CASSWEGDTYNEQFF; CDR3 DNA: TGCGCCAGCAGCTGGGAAGGGGACACTTACAATGAGCAGTTCTTC
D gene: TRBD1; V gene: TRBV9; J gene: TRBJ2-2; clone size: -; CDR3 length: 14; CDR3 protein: CASLGQANTGELFF; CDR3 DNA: TGTGCCAGCTTGGGACAGGCGAACACCGGGGAGCTGTTTTTT
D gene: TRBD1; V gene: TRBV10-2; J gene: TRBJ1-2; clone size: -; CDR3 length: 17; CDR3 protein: CASSESVSAGGIYGYTF; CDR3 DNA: TGCGCCAGCAGTGAGTCAGTGTCGGCAGGGGGTATCTATGGCTACACCTTC
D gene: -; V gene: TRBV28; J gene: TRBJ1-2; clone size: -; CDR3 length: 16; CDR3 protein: CASSLAWAAANYGYTF; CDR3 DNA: TGTGCCAGCAGTTTAGCATGGGCAGCAGCTAACTATGGCTACACCTTC
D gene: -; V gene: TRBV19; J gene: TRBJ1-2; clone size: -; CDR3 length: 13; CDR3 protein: CASRDPADYGYTF; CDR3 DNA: TGTGCCAGTAGAGACCCGGCGGACTATGGCTACACCTTC
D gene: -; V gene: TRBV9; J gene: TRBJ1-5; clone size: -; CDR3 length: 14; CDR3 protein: CASSLEGSNQPQHF; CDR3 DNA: TGTGCCAGCAGCCTGGAGGGTAGCAATCAGCCCCAGCATTTT
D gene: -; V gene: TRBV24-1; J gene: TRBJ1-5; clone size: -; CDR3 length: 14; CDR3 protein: CATSVSGMNQPQHF; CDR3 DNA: TGTGCCACCAGTGTGAGCGGAATGAATCAGCCCCAGCATTTT
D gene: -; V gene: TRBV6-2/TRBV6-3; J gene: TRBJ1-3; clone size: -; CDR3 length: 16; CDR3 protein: CASSYLAGDSGNTIYF; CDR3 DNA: TGTGCCAGCAGTTACCTCGCGGGCGACTCTGGAAACACCATATATTTT
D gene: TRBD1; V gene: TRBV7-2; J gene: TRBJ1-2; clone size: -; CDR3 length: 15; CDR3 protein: CASSLGQGRMGGYTF; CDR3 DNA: TGTGCCAGCAGCTTAGGACAGGGGCGGATGGGTGGCTACACCTTC
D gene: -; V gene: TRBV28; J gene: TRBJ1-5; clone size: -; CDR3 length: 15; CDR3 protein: CASTLGGGGNQPQHF; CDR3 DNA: TGTGCCAGCACCCTAGGGGGGGGCGGCAATCAGCCCCAGCATTTT
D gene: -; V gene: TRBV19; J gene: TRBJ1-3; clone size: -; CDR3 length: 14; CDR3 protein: CASTQGAPGNTIYF; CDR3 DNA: TGTGCCAGTACACAGGGAGCCCCTGGAAACACCATATATTTT
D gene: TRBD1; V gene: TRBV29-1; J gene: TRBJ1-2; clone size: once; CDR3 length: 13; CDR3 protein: CSVNDRGSYGYTF; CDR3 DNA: TGCAGCGTGAACGACAGGGGATCCTATGGCTACACCTTC
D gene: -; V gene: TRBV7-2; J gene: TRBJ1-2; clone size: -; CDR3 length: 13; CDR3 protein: CASSLRRDRGYTF; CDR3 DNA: TGTGCCAGCAGCTTACGGAGAGATCGTGGCTACACCTTC
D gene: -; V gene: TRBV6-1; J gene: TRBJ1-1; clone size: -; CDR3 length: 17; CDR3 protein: CASSEDRGAEMNTEAFF; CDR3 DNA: TGTGCCAGCAGTGAAGACCGGGGGGCCGAGATGAACACTGAAGCTTTCTTT
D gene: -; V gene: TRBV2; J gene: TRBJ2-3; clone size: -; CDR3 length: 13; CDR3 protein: CASSEESTDTQYF; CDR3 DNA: TGTGCCAGCAGTGAGGAGTCCACAGATACGCAGTATTTT
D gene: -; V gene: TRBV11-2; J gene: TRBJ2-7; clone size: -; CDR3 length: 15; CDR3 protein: CASSPSRVESYEQYF; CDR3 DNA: TGTGCCAGCAGCCCCAGCCGGGTTGAATCCTACGAGCAGTACTTC
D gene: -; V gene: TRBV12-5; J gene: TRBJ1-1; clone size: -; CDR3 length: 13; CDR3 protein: CASGLSGDTEAFF; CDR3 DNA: TGTGCTAGTGGTTTATCAGGGGACACTGAAGCTTTCTTT
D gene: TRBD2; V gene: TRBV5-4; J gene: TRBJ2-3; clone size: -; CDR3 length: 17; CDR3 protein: CASSLEGSGRDADTQYF; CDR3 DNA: TGTGCCAGCAGCTTGGAAGGTAGCGGGAGGGACGCAGATACGCAGTATTTT
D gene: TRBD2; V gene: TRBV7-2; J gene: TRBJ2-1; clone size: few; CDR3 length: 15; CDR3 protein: CASSPRTSGYNEQFF; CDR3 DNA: TGTGCCAGCAGCCCCCGGACTAGCGGGTACAATGAGCAGTTCTTC
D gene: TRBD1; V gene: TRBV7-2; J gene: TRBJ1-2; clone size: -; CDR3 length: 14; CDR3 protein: CASRYTGTGSPLTF; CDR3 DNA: TGTGCCAGCAGATATACCGGGACAGGGTCCCCTCTCACCTTC
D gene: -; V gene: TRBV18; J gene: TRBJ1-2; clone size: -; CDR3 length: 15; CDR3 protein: CASSPIESGGYGYTF; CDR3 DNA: TGTGCCAGCTCACCCATCGAGTCAGGAGGCTATGGCTACACCTTC
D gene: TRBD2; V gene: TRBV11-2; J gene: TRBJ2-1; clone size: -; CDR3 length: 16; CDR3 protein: CASSLDKGSGRGAPFF; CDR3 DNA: TGTGCCAGCAGCTTAGATAAAGGTAGCGGGAGAGGGGCTCCGTTCTTC
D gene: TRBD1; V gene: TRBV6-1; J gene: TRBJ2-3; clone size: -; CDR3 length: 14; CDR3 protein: CASSDRGSTDTQYF; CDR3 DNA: TGTGCCAGCAGTGACAGGGGGAGCACAGATACGCAGTATTTT
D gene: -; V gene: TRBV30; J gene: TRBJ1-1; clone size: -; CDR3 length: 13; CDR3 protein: CAWRVAVNTEAFF; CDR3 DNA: TGTGCCTGGAGGGTGGCAGTGAACACTGAAGCTTTCTTT